These 9 T cell receptor beta chains came from one sample sequenced in a study of early T cells in non-severe SARS-CoV-2 infection. TCRdb ran MiXCR on the 5' RACE reads and lists one entry per CDR3 protein. In the table there are approximately 80,000 distinct CDR3 sequences, 11% of which are singletons. The starting material was whole blood, obtained at baseline. These receptors all come from an adult who was a healthcare worker with PCR-confirmed SARS-CoV-2 infection or an uninfected control (not recorded which).

This chain links TRBV7-9 with TRBJ1-1, with a weak D call TRBD1 (6 bases). Germline values: CDR1 SEHNR, CDR2 FQNEAQ (reference sequence). Trimming took off 2 bases at V and 11 bases at J, with 12 bases between the two ends. The CDR3 extends over 12 amino acids. CDR3 amino acids: CASSLSDRTAFF. The CDR3 DNA follows: TGTGCCAGCAGCTTAAGCGACAGGACGGCTTTCTTT.

The table lists this clonotype with a few counts. In DNA form, the CDR3 reads TGTGCCAGCAATGGGGGGGACACTGAAGCTTTCTTT. Translated, it gives CASNGGDTEAFF. The chain couples TRBV12-3 or TRBV12-4 to TRBJ1-1; D perhaps matches TRBD1 (5 bases). Trimming left V 7 bases short and J 3 bases short, with 9 bases between. CDR3 size: 12 residues.

This clonotype has a handful of counts. V and J are TRBV6-6 and TRBJ1-6, with D unclear. The CDR3 length is 14 residues. The V and J ends lost 1 base and 8 bases respectively, with 9 bases between them. Germline V gene lookup returns CDR1 MNHNY and CDR2 SVGAGI (reference sequence). CDR3 nucleotides: TGTGCCAGCAGTTACTATGGAACCGATTCACCCCTCCACTTT. It translates to CASSYYGTDSPLHF.

This clonotype was counted between two and nine times. V is TRBV2 and J is TRBJ2-3; TRBD2 aligns across 8 bases. The CDR3 runs 13 residues. V was clipped by 3 bases and J by 6 bases; unmatched bases: 2. Germline loops: CDR1 SNHLY, CDR2 FYNNEI. The CDR3 is CASSDGGADTQYF. CDR3 DNA sequence: TGTGCCAGCAGTGACGGGGGGGCCGATACGCAGTATTTT.

The table lists this clonotype with many counts. The chain links TRBV4-2 to TRBJ1-1; no firm D call. The germline gives CDR1 LGHNA, CDR2 YNFKEQ. This CDR3 has 17 residues. The V and J ends lost 2 bases and 1 base respectively, with 17 bases between them. As DNA, the CDR3 is TGTGCCAGCAGCCAAAACTGGGTCCTCATTTGGAACACTGAAGCTTTCTTT. Translation gives CASSQNWVLIWNTEAFF.

J is TRBJ1-5 and V is TRBV15; possibly TRBD1 for D (5 bases). V lost 6 bases and J 2 bases, leaving 11 bases between the germline ends. There are 14 residues in the CDR3. Germline loops: CDR1 LNHNV, CDR2 YYDKDF (reference sequence). The chain's CDR3 is CATSGGSGNQPQHF. Written as DNA, the CDR3 is TGTGCCACCAGTGGGGGGTCTGGCAATCAGCCCCAGCATTTT. The complete variable domain, with remaining parts taken from reference TRBV15 and TRBJ1-5, reads DAMVIQNPRYQVTQFGKPVTLSCSQTLNHNVMYWYQQKSSQAPKLLFHYYDKDFNNEADTPDNFQSRRPNTSFCFLDIRSPGLGDTAMYLCATSGGSGNQPQHFGDGTRLSIL.

This clonotype was detected ten times or more. The chain links TRBV7-2 to TRBJ1-5; 10 bases agree with TRBD1. Germline loops: CDR1 SGHTA, CDR2 FQGNSA. With V trimmed by 7 bases and J by 2 bases, 5 bases remained unmatched. CDR3 length: 15 amino acids. CDR3 sequence reads: CASTSGTGGNQPQHF. DNA for the CDR3: TGTGCCAGCACCTCCGGGACAGGGGGCAATCAGCCCCAGCATTTT.

In its sample, this clonotype was seen many times. The rearrangement links TRBV11-2 to TRBJ2-7; possibly TRBD2 for D (5 bases). The CDR3 extends over 14 amino acids. The germline gives CDR1 SGHAT, CDR2 FQNNGV. Trimming took off 1 base at V and 3 bases at J, with 10 bases between the two ends. CDR3 coding DNA: TGTGCCAGCAGCTTAGTGGACTGGAGCTACGAGCAGTACTTC. Amino acid sequence: CASSLVDWSYEQYF.

The V gene is TRBV2, the J gene TRBJ1-1; D is uncertain. Germline CDR1 and CDR2: SNHLY and FYNNEI. This CDR3 is 11 amino acids long. Deletions cut 6 bases from V and 2 bases from J, with 4 bases between. The CDR3 DNA reads as TGTGCCAGCAGAACCAACACTGAAGCTTTCTTT. This gives the protein CASRTNTEAFF.